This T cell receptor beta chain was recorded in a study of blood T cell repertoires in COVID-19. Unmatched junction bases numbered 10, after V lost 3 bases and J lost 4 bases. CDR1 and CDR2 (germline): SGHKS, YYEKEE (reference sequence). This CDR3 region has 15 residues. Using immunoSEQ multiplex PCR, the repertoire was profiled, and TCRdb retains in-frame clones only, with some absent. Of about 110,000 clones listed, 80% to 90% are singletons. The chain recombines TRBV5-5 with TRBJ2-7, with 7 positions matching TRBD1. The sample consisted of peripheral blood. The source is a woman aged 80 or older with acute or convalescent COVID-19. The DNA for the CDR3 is TGTGCCAGCAGCTACGAAGGGACAGCCTTTTACGAGCAGTACTTC. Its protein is CASSYEGTAFYEQYF.